Presented here are 22 T cell receptor beta chains from one specimen sequenced in a study of Ad26.COV2.S vaccination and SARS-CoV-2 variants (dated by TCRdb to about 2021). To prepare the library, the immunoSEQ multiplex PCR assay was applied. In its TCRdb copy, this immuneACCESS table keeps in-frame sequences only and misses some clones. Where compared with another copy, unresolved V genes explain less than half of these, and the others have no known cause. The table for this sample lists some 410,000 clones; about 90% of them were counted only once. Of the sample, more than 1.5% falls within the top ten clones. The intended sense of this specimen's treatment or condition label: over 15 received Ad26.COV2.S at low or high dose, single or two shots; about 5 received placebo; per-sample allocation not given. For vaccine and placebo recipients, repertoires were sequenced using samples collected on day 63 after the first injection.

This specimen consisted of peripheral blood, obtained in a trial of Ad26.COV2.S vaccine versus placebo. These receptors came from a person between 18 and 65 years old who received the Ad26.COV2.S COVID-19 vaccine or a placebo.

V usage is TRBV12-1 and J usage is TRBJ2-7; whether TRBD1, the table's D call, matches the DNA was not checked. TRBV12-1 is a listed pseudogene. CDR3 length: 14 residues. CDR3 nucleotides: TGTGCCAGCAGCTTCCCGGGACAGGCCTACGAGCAGTACTTC. Its protein is CASSFPGQAYEQYF.

This chain joins TRBV9 and TRBJ1-4, with TRBD1 matching 10 bases. The CDR3 is 16 amino acids. Germline V CDR1 and CDR2: SGDLS, YYNGEE. V shed 2 bases and J 5 bases; nucleotides not matched to a gene: 6. The CDR3 loop is CASSVAEGQGNEKLFF. CDR3 DNA sequence: TGTGCCAGCAGCGTCGCTGAGGGACAGGGGAATGAAAAACTGTTTTTT.

The gene calls are TRBV10-1 and TRBJ2-7; the D gene is possibly TRBD1 (6 bases). Germline values: CDR1 WNHNN, CDR2 SYGVQD (reference sequence). CDR3 length: 16 residues. Trimming removed 0 bases at V and 2 bases at J, with 14 bases between. DNA for the CDR3: TGCGCCAGCAGTGAGTCGCCACAGGGAGATCCCTACGAGCAGTACTTC. The encoded protein is CASSESPQGDPYEQYF.

A single count supports this clone. This chain uses TRBV11-2 with TRBJ2-1, with a tentative D call TRBD2 (6 bases). Germline values: CDR1 SGHAT, CDR2 FQNNGV. V dropped 0 bases and J dropped 5 bases, with 11 bases sitting between them. The CDR3 runs 15 residues. The CDR3 spells CASSLERGSHNEQFF. CDR3 bases: TGTGCCAGCAGCTTAGAGCGGGGCAGTCACAATGAGCAGTTCTTC.

The chain recombines TRBV10-1 with TRBJ2-3, with a possible D match to TRBD1 (6 bases). CDR3 size: 15 residues. CDR1 and CDR2 from the germline V gene are WNHNN and SYGVQD (reference sequence). Trimming took off 2 bases at V and 4 bases at J, with 13 bases between the two ends. CDR3 sequence (DNA): TGCGCCAGCAGTGAGGGGGGCAGGTTCCCAGATACGCAGTATTTT. Its protein product is CASSEGGRFPDTQYF.

This clone is a singleton in its sample. The chain has TRBV2 and TRBJ2-7; 7 nucleotides line up with TRBD2. Germline CDR1 reads SNHLY; CDR2 reads FYNNEI. CDR3 length: 11 residues. Trimming at V came to 8 bases and at J to 4 bases, leaving 2 bases not matched to a gene. CDR3 nucleotide sequence: TGTGCCAGCGACGGGGGGTACGAGCAGTACTTC. Translation gives CASDGGYEQYF. The full variable domain, completed using reference TRBV2 and TRBJ2-7, is EPEVTQTPSHQVTQMGQEVILRCVPISNHLYFYWYRQILGQKVEFLVSFYNNEISEKSEIFDDQFSVERPDGSNFTLKIRSTKLEDSAMYFCASDGGYEQYFGPGTRLTVT.

About this clone: Other nucleotide sequences from this sample produce the same CDR3. The chain couples TRBV12-3 or TRBV12-4 to TRBJ2-5; perhaps TRBD2 as D (5 bases). The CDR3 contains 13 residues. Trimming removed 3 bases at V and 3 bases at J, with 8 bases between. The CDR3 is CASSFSGEETQYF. CDR3 in DNA: TGTGCCAGCAGTTTCTCCGGGGAAGAGACCCAGTACTTC.

The rearrangement joins TRBV29-1 to TRBJ1-2; tentative D call: TRBD1 (5 bases). The length of the CDR3 is 11 residues. Germline V gives CDR1 SQVTM, CDR2 ANQGSEA. V lost 7 bases to trimming and J lost 7 bases, with 13 bases between them. The CDR3: CSADSVGGYTF. CDR3 nucleotides: TGCAGCGCAGACAGCGTGGGTGGCTACACCTTC.

The chain carries TRBV5-1 and TRBJ2-5; D gene unclear. CDR3 length: 13 amino acids. Germline V gene data show CDR1 as SGHRS and CDR2 as YFSETQ. V dropped 5 bases and J dropped 5 bases, with 13 bases sitting between them. This CDR3 reads CASSPEWWETQYF. CDR3 sequence (DNA): TGCGCCAGCAGTCCCGAATGGTGGGAGACCCAGTACTTC.

The chain joins TRBV27 to TRBJ2-3, with D perhaps matching TRBD1 (5 bases). Germline CDR1 reads MNHEY; CDR2 reads SMNVEV (reference sequence). The CDR3 length is 14 residues. V dropped 2 bases and J dropped 0 bases, with 6 bases sitting between them. This CDR3 is CASSLRQSTDTQYF. CDR3 nucleotide sequence: TGTGCCAGCAGTTTACGACAGAGCACAGATACGCAGTATTTT.

A few counts support this clone. The rearrangement joins TRBV18 to TRBJ2-2; D tentatively reads TRBD1 or TRBD2 (5 bases each). The length of the CDR3 is 15 residues. Between the trimmed V and J ends, which lost 3 bases and 4 bases, there was a span of 12 bases. Germline CDR1 KGHSH, CDR2 LQKENI. CDR3 loop: CASSPGTDLTGELFF. In DNA form, the CDR3 reads TGTGCCAGCTCACCTGGGACCGATCTCACCGGGGAGCTGTTTTTT.

The J gene is TRBJ1-3, the V gene TRBV3-1 (or the pseudogene TRBV3-2), with unresolved D. Trimming cost V 6 bases and J 0 bases, with 12 bases left between them. This CDR3 is 15 amino acids long. Germline loops: CDR1 LGHDT, CDR2 YNNKEL (reference sequence). For the CDR3, the DNA is TGTGCCAGCAGTCCCCCTTTTGGCTCTGGAAACACCATATATTTT. Protein sequence: CASSPPFGSGNTIYF.

The chain uses TRBV5-1 and TRBJ2-1, with 11 bases that match TRBD2. With V trimmed by 4 bases and J by 9 bases, 9 bases remained unmatched. Germline lookup yields CDR1 SGHRS and CDR2 YFSETQ. This CDR3 has 15 amino acids. This CDR3 is CASSPETSGEGEQFF. Written as DNA, the CDR3 is TGCGCCAGCAGCCCCGAGACTAGCGGGGAAGGTGAGCAGTTCTTC.

The chain is built from TRBV6-2 or TRBV6-3 and TRBJ1-5; weak D call: TRBD1 (5 bases). Per the germline V gene, CDR1 is MNHEY and CDR2 is SVGEGT. The CDR3 is 21 amino acids. The V gene lost 0 bases and the J gene lost 4 bases, with 28 bases spanning the gap. The DNA for the CDR3 is TGTGCCAGCAGTTACTCGAGCAGGGATCTACCCCTTGGGGAGACGAATCAGCCCCAGCATTTT. Protein sequence: CASSYSSRDLPLGETNQPQHF.

The CDR3 loop is CSVEGSAGDYTQYF. DNA of the CDR3: TGCAGCGTTGAAGGGTCGGCAGGAGATTATACGCAGTATTTT. The chain joins TRBV29-1 to TRBJ2-3; D is ambiguous. The V and J ends lost 1 base and 7 bases respectively, with 15 bases between them. Germline V gene lookup returns CDR1 SQVTM and CDR2 ANQGSEA. This CDR3 comprises 14 residues.

V usage is TRBV6-5 and J usage is TRBJ1-6, with 8 bases aligning to TRBD1. The germline gives CDR1 MNHEY, CDR2 SVGAGI. The CDR3 has 14 amino acids. V shed 6 bases, J shed 10 bases, and the junction held 8 bases outside the gene matches. CDR3 sequence: CASSPRGRWSPLHF. Written as DNA, the CDR3 is TGTGCCAGCAGCCCCAGGGGGCGGTGGTCACCCCTCCACTTT.

V usage is TRBV7-2 and J usage is TRBJ1-3; D gene ambiguous. The V gene lost 3 bases and the J gene lost 0 bases, with 9 bases spanning the gap. The CDR3 sequence is 15 residues long. Per germline, CDR1 SGHTA and CDR2 FQGNSA. The CDR3 DNA follows: TGTGCCAGCAGCTTGGGCAGGAGCTCTGGAAACACCATATATTTT. This codes for CASSLGRSSGNTIYF.

For this clone: Additional DNA sequences in this sample encode the identical CDR3. The chain has TRBV7-2 and TRBJ1-6; D unclear. The CDR3 totals 16 residues. The germline CDR1 and CDR2 sequences are SGHTA and FQGNSA. Deletions cut 2 bases from V and 0 bases from J, with 8 bases between. The CDR3, as DNA: TGTGCCAGCAGCTTATTAGGGAGCTCCTATAATTCACCCCTCCACTTT. It encodes CASSLLGSSYNSPLHF.

The chain carries TRBV7-2 and TRBJ2-7; D is unclear. The CDR3 is 15 residues long. Trimming cost V 1 base and J 2 bases, with 12 bases left between them. In germline, CDR1 is SGHTA, CDR2 FQGNSA. CDR3 DNA sequence: TGTGCCAGCAGCTTAGATCCGGGCAGGACCTACGAGCAGTACTTC. It encodes CASSLDPGRTYEQYF. The whole variable domain, remainder taken from reference TRBV7-2 and TRBJ2-7, is GAGVSQSPSNKVTEKGKDVELRCDPISGHTALYWYRQSLGQGLEFLIYFQGNSAPDKSGLPSDRFSAERTGGSVSTLTIQRTQQEDSAVYLCASSLDPGRTYEQYFGPGTRLTVT.

The chain is built from TRBV4-3 and TRBJ2-1, with D hard to call. The germline V and J ends were trimmed by 0 bases and 10 bases, with 16 bases remaining between them. This CDR3 comprises 15 residues. Germline V lookup: CDR1 LGHNA, CDR2 YSLEER. The CDR3: CASSQDSLVSAEQFF. The CDR3 coding sequence is TGCGCCAGCAGCCAAGATAGTCTAGTGTCTGCAGAGCAGTTCTTC.

The V call is TRBV27, the J call TRBJ2-1; D gene ambiguous. Germline V gene lookup returns CDR1 MNHEY and CDR2 SMNVEV (reference sequence). This CDR3 has 14 amino acids. The V end was cut by 7 bases, the J end by 7 bases, with 17 bases between. The CDR3 nucleotides are TGTGCCAGCACTAAAAGCAGTGGGAAAAATGAGCAGTTCTTC. Its translation: CASTKSSGKNEQFF.

The chain couples TRBV18 to TRBJ1-2; TRBD1 might be the D (5 bases). The V and J ends lost 3 bases and 4 bases respectively, with 15 bases between them. This CDR3 comprises 15 residues. Germline CDR1 is KGHSH and CDR2 is LQKENI. CDR3 residues: CASSPPLWGSYGYTF. The CDR3 DNA follows: TGTGCCAGCTCACCCCCACTGTGGGGGAGCTATGGCTACACCTTC.